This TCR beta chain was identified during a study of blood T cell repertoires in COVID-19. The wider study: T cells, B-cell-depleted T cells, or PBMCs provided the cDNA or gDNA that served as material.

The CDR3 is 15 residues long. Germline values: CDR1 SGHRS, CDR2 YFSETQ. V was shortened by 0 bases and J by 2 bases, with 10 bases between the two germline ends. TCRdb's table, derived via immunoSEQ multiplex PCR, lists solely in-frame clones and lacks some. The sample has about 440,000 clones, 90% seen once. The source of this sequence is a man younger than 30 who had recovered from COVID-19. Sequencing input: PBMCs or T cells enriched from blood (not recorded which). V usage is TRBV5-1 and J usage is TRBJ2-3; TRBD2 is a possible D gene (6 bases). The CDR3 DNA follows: TGCGCCAGCAGCTTGGGGCGGGGAAACACAGATACGCAGTATTTT. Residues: CASSLGRGNTDTQYF.